One sample yielded the 10 T cell receptor beta chains listed below, sequenced in a study of cytomegalovirus exposure and HLA in healthy donors. PCR primers comprised 60 Vbeta and 13 Jbeta primers. This table comes from immunoSEQ multiplex PCR, and its TCRdb copy is limited to in-frame clones, with some not included. The data hold about 190,000 clones, with about 81% observed a single time. The specimen sequenced was PBMCs. The receptors were sampled from a young woman in good health and CMV-seropositive.

The rearrangement links TRBV10-1 to TRBJ2-5; a weak D match, TRBD2 (6 bases). Germline V gene sequence: CDR1 WNHNN, CDR2 SYGVQD (reference sequence). The CDR3 consists of 13 residues. Trimming stripped 3 bases from V and 5 bases from J, with 10 bases between. Here the CDR3 reads CASSERGWETQYF. The CDR3 DNA reads as TGCGCCAGCAGTGAACGGGGGTGGGAGACCCAGTACTTC.

The chain couples TRBV15 to TRBJ1-1; D call uncertain. CDR1 LNHNV and CDR2 YYDKDF come from the germline V gene (reference sequence). V gave up 0 bases and J gave up 1 base, with 6 bases separating them. This CDR3 has 14 residues. CDR3 sequence: CATSRDLGNTEAFF. The DNA for the CDR3 is TGTGCCACCAGCAGAGATCTCGGGAACACTGAAGCTTTCTTT. Drawing the rest from reference TRBV15 and TRBJ1-1, the complete variable domain is DAMVIQNPRYQVTQFGKPVTLSCSQTLNHNVMYWYQQKSSQAPKLLFHYYDKDFNNEADTPDNFQSRRPNTSFCFLDIRSPGLGDTAMYLCATSRDLGNTEAFFGQGTRLTVV.

The V gene is TRBV11-2, the J gene TRBJ2-2; 8 positions agree with TRBD1. The germline gives CDR1 SGHAT, CDR2 FQNNGV. This CDR3 contains 14 residues. V lost 3 bases and J lost 9; bases outside the gene matches: 6. The CDR3 nucleotides are TGTGCCAGCAGCTTTAGGACAGGGTTCCGGGAGCTGTTTTTT. Translating gives CASSFRTGFRELFF.

In its sample, this clone was seen a few times. The chain uses TRBV12-5 and TRBJ2-5, with 9 bases that match TRBD1. The CDR3 length is 16 residues. The trim removed 1 base at V and 4 bases at J, leaving 7 bases unmatched. The V gene's germline CDR1 is LGHNT and CDR2 FRNRAP. CDR3 protein: CASGLGATGGVETQYF. DNA of the CDR3: TGTGCTAGTGGTTTGGGGGCTACAGGGGGCGTAGAGACCCAGTACTTC.

In regard to this clone: The junction does not match germline at one end; this may be a read error. The V call is TRBV29-1, the J call TRBJ2-4; D possibly corresponds to TRBD1 (5 bases). CDR1 is SQVTM, CDR2 ANQGSEA, per germline. This CDR3 is 13 amino acids long. The CDR3 loop is CSVEEGAKNSQYF. The DNA of the CDR3 is TGCAGCGTTGAGGAAGGGGCTAAAAACAGTCAGTACTTC.

The V gene is TRBV7-6, the J gene TRBJ2-3; 8 bases line up with TRBD2. Losses at the gene ends were 6 bases for V and 4 bases for J; bases not matched to a gene: 12. Germline CDR1 reads SGHVS; CDR2 reads FNYEAQ. The CDR3 runs 16 residues. Here the CDR3 DNA reads TGTGCCAGCAGTCCCCGGGGGGGCCGTGCGGCAGATACGCAGTATTTT. Encoded protein: CASSPRGGRAADTQYF.

The chain couples TRBV14 to TRBJ1-1; D gene ambiguous. Trimming shortened V by 4 bases and J by 1 base, and 7 bases separated the two germline ends. Per germline, CDR1 SGHDN and CDR2 FVKESK. The CDR3 contains 13 residues. CDR3 nucleotide sequence: TGTGCCAGCAGCCTGAACTGGAACACTGAAGCTTTCTTT. This gives the protein CASSLNWNTEAFF.

The J gene is TRBJ2-1, the V gene TRBV5-1; D is unresolved. This CDR3 region has 14 residues. Deletions cut 0 bases from V and 4 bases from J, with 8 bases between. CDR1 is SGHRS, CDR2 YFSETQ, per germline. CDR3 DNA: TGCGCCAGCAGCTTGGAAGTGACTTACAATGAGCAGTTCTTC. Its protein product is CASSLEVTYNEQFF. The full variable domain, rest sourced from reference TRBV5-1 and TRBJ2-1, is KAGVTQTPRYLIKTRGQQVTLSCSPISGHRSVSWYQQTPGQGLQFLFEYFSETQRNKGNFPGRFSGRQFSNSRSEMNVSTLELGDSALYLCASSLEVTYNEQFFGPGTRLTVL.

The V call is TRBV6-5, the J call TRBJ2-5; 9 bases match TRBD2. This CDR3 is built from 14 residues. Germline V gene sequence: CDR1 MNHEY, CDR2 SVGAGI. V shed 2 bases, J shed 4 bases, and the junction held 2 bases outside the gene matches. The DNA of the CDR3 is TGTGCCAGCAGTTACGGCGGGGGGGCAGAGACCCAGTACTTC. Amino acid sequence: CASSYGGGAETQYF.

The chain uses TRBV7-6 and TRBJ2-5; D might be TRBD2 (5 bases). CDR1 and CDR2 from the germline V gene are SGHVS and FNYEAQ. This CDR3 is 15 amino acids long. V was trimmed by 5 bases and J by 2 bases, leaving 15 bases between them. CDR3 DNA: TGTGCCAGCAGCCTAGTCGGGGAGCGGCAAGAGACCCAGTACTTC. Translation: CASSLVGERQETQYF.